This T cell receptor (beta chain) is from a study of blood T cell repertoires in COVID-19. Participants were aged about 18 to 100 years from roughly 26 US areas. The trim removed 0 bases at V and 4 bases at J, leaving 14 bases unmatched. The CDR3 is made up of 18 amino acids. The germline V gene encodes CDR1 SGHAT and CDR2 FQNNGV. The repertoire was sequenced with immunoSEQ multiplex PCR; TCRdb's copy has only in-frame clones and lacks some. The repertoire holds 300,000 to 400,000 clones, with 88% as singletons. The sequence was collected from a man aged 25 to 40 who had recovered from COVID-19. The sequenced sample consisted of PBMCs or T cells enriched from blood (not recorded which). The V gene is TRBV11-2, the J gene TRBJ2-7; 8 bases agree with TRBD2. The CDR3 loop reads CASSLEYLLAAVGYEQYF. The CDR3 DNA sequence: TGTGCCAGCAGCTTAGAGTATTTACTAGCGGCGGTGGGGTACGAGCAGTACTTC.